This T cell receptor (beta chain) was recorded in a study of T cells after yellow fever vaccination. Study-wide background: SMART-Seq v4 Ultra Low Input prepared the low-cell-number fractions. Notes on the study in general: The secondary response was weaker, and its peak arrived faster, on day 5 versus 15.

TCR cDNA was made by 5'RACE template switching, adding a universal primer site and UMIs. Using its own MiXCR run on the 5' RACE reads, TCRdb lists one record per CDR3 protein. Of hundreds of thousands of distinct CDR3 sequences listed, approximately 3.8% are singletons. This clonotype was counted between two and nine times. Its antigen is unidentified. This clonotype was obtained from a man between 18 and 29 years old who received the YFV17D yellow fever vaccine. The sequenced sample was PBMCs, obtained on the day of the yellow fever booster vaccination.

In DNA, the CDR3 is TGTGCCAGCAAGCGGGACGTCAGTGATGAAAAACTGTTTTTT. Its translation: CASKRDVSDEKLFF. This chain connects TRBV2 to TRBJ1-4; perhaps TRBD1 as D (5 bases). Germline V lookup: CDR1 SNHLY, CDR2 FYNNEI. CDR3 length equals 14 residues. Trimming took 7 bases from V and 6 from J, leaving 15 bases between them.